These 8 T cell receptor beta chains were sequenced from one sample in a study of Graves' ophthalmopathy and Graves' hyperthyroidism. As the template, RNA transcripts were used to amplify TCR beta CDR3 regions. An initial RT-PCR round employing HTBI primers preceded a second-round multiplex PCR. Each CDR3 protein gets one entry after TCRdb re-called the multiplex PCR reads with MiXCR. The table records about 740,000 distinct CDR3 sequences, 35% to 50% of them present only once. The sample comprised peripheral blood. The receptors stem from an adult man with Graves' ophthalmopathy.

This clonotype was found a few times. The V call is TRBV6-4, the J call TRBJ2-7, with D possibly TRBD1 on 5 matching bases. The V and J ends lost 2 bases and 2 bases respectively, with 7 bases between them. Germline lookup yields CDR1 MRHNA and CDR2 SNTAGT. CDR3 size: 13 residues. The CDR3, as DNA: TGTGCCAGCAGTGACAAGGGGACCTACGAGCAGTACTTC. This translates into CASSDKGTYEQYF.

The CDR3 reads CAGGGQQMNTEAFF. CDR3 nucleotides: TGTGCCGGGGGAGGACAGCAAATGAACACTGAAGCTTTCTTT. V is TRBV6-1 and J is TRBJ1-1, with D possibly being TRBD1 (6 bases). The germline gives CDR1 MNHNS, CDR2 SASEGT. This CDR3 contains 14 residues. V was pared by 11 bases and J by 0 bases, with 16 bases between.

Concerning this clonotype: A read error may produce the germline difference seen at one junction end. The V and J genes are TRBV10-3 and TRBJ2-5, with D perhaps matching TRBD1 (6 bases). The CDR3 extends over 14 amino acids. Per germline, CDR1 ENHRY and CDR2 SYGVKD. CDR3: CASSERGNQETQYF. CDR3 in DNA: TGTGCCAGCAGTGAGAGGGGGAACCAAGAGACCCAGTACTTC.

There are a few counts of this clonotype. The V and J genes are TRBV20-1 and TRBJ2-5, with 16 bases lining up with TRBD2. The V gene's germline CDR1 is DFQATT and CDR2 SNEGSKA (reference sequence). CDR3 size: 18 residues. The ends lost 5 bases at V and 5 bases at J; junction bases unmatched: 14. The CDR3 here is CSAETSGLAGGHLETQYF. The CDR3 DNA reads as TGCAGTGCTGAAACCTCGGGACTAGCGGGAGGGCATCTTGAGACCCAGTACTTC.

The sample holds a few counts of this clonotype. The chain carries TRBV6-5 and TRBJ1-5; weak D call: TRBD1 (5 bases). This CDR3 is 15 amino acids long. Trimming took off 4 bases at V and 3 bases at J, with 13 bases between the two ends. The germline V gene has CDR1 MNHEY and CDR2 SVGAGI. In DNA form, the CDR3 reads TGTGCCAGCAGTTCGCTGGGGGAAATCAATCAGCCCCAGCATTTT. It encodes CASSSLGEINQPQHF.

This clonotype was seen only a few times. The gene calls are TRBV7-2 and TRBJ1-2, with 8 bases fitting TRBD1. This CDR3 has 16 residues. After removal of 6 bases from V and 4 bases from J, the junction contained 13 bases not matched to a gene. The germline gives CDR1 SGHTA, CDR2 FQGNSA. CDR3 protein: CASSFSQGAGPYGYTF. CDR3 bases: TGTGCCAGCAGTTTTAGTCAGGGGGCGGGACCCTATGGCTACACCTTC. Supplemented by reference TRBV7-2 and TRBJ1-2, the full variable domain reads GAGVSQSPSNKVTEKGKDVELRCDPISGHTALYWYRQSLGQGLEFLIYFQGNSAPDKSGLPSDRFSAERTGGSVSTLTIQRTQQEDSAVYLCASSFSQGAGPYGYTFGSGTRLTVV.

This clonotype was observed a few times. This chain uses TRBV20-1 with TRBJ1-6; D perhaps matches TRBD1 (6 bases). Germline CDR1 DFQATT, CDR2 SNEGSKA (reference sequence). This CDR3 region has 13 residues. Trimming left V 3 bases short and J 9 bases short, with 12 bases between. This chain's CDR3 is CSARAGEASPLHF. The CDR3 nucleotides are TGCAGTGCTAGGGCAGGGGAGGCTTCACCCCTCCACTTT.

This clonotype was found many times. The chain employs TRBV7-2 and TRBJ1-5; tentatively, D is TRBD1 (6 bases). Germline V gives CDR1 SGHTA, CDR2 FQGNSA. This CDR3 is built from 14 residues. Trimming left V 3 bases short and J 5 bases short, with 11 bases between. The CDR3 here is CASSLYREDQPQHF. In DNA form, the CDR3 reads TGTGCCAGCAGCTTGTACAGGGAGGATCAGCCCCAGCATTTT. Supplemented by reference TRBV7-2 and TRBJ1-5, the full variable domain reads GAGVSQSPSNKVTEKGKDVELRCDPISGHTALYWYRQSLGQGLEFLIYFQGNSAPDKSGLPSDRFSAERTGGSVSTLTIQRTQQEDSAVYLCASSLYREDQPQHFGDGTRLSIL.